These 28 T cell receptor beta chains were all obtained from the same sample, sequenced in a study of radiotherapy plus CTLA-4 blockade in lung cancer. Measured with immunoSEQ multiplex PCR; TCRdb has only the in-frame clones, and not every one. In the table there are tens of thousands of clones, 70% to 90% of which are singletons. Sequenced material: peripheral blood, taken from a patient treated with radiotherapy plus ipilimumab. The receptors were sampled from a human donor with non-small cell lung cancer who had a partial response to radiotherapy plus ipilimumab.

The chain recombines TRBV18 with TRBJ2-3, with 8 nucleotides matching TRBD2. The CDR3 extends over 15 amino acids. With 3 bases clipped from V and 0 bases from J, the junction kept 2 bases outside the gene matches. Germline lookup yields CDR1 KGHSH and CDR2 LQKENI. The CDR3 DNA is TGTGCCAGCTCACCTTCTAGCGGGAGCACAGATACGCAGTATTTT. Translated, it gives CASSPSSGSTDTQYF.

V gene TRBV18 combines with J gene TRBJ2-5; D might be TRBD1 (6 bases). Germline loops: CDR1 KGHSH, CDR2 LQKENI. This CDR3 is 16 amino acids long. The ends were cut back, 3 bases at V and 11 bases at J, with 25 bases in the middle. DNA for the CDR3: TGTGCCAGCTCACCCCAGGCATGGGGACATGGTAGGGAGCAGTACTTC. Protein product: CASSPQAWGHGREQYF.

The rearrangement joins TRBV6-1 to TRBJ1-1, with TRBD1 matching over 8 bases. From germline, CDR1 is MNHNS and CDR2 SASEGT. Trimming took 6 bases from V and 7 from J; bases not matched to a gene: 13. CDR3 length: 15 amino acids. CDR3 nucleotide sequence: TGTGCCAGCAGGCCTCCCGACAGGGGTGCTAATGAAGCTTTCTTT. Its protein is CASRPPDRGANEAFF.

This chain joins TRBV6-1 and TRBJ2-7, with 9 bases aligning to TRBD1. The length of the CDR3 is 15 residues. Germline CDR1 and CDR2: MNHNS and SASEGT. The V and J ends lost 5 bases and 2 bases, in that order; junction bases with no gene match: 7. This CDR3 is CASSPWTGDTYEQYF. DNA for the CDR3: TGTGCCAGCAGTCCTTGGACAGGGGACACCTACGAGCAGTACTTC.

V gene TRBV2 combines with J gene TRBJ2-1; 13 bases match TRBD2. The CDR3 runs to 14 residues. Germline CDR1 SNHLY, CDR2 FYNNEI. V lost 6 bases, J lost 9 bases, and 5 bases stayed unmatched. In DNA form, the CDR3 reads TGTGCCAGCAGGGCCCGGACTAGCGGGAGTGAGCAGTTCTTC. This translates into CASRARTSGSEQFF.

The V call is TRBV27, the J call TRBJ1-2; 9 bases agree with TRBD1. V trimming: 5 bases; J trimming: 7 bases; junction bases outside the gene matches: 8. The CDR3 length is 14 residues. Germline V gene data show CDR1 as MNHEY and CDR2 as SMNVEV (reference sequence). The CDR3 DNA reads TGTGCCAGCAGTCCGTACAGGGGGCCGGGTGGCTACACCTTC. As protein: CASSPYRGPGGYTF.

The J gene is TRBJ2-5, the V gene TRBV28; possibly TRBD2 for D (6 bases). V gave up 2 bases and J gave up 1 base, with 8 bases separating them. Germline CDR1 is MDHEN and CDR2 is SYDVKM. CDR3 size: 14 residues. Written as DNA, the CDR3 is TGTGCCAGCAGTTTAGGAGGGAGCCAAGAGACCCAGTACTTC. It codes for CASSLGGSQETQYF.

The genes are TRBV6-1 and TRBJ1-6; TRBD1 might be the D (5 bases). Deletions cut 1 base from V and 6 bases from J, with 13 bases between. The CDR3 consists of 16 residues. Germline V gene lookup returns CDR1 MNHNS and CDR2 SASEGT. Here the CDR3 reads CASSEGFPGSNSPLHF. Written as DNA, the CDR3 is TGTGCCAGCAGTGAAGGGTTTCCAGGGTCTAATTCACCCCTCCACTTT.

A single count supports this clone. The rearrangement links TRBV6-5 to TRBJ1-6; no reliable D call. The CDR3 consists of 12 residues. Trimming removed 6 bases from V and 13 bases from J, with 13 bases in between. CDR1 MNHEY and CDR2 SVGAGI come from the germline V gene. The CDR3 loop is CASRPGSGPLHF. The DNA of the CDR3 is TGTGCCAGCAGACCCGGATCGGGGCCCCTCCACTTT.

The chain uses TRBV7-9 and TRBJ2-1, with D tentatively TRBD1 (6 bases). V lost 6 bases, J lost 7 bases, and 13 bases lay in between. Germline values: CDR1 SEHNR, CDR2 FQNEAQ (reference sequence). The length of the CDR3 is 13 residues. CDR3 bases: TGTGCCAGCAGTCCAACAGGGCCTAATGAGCAGTTCTTC. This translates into CASSPTGPNEQFF.

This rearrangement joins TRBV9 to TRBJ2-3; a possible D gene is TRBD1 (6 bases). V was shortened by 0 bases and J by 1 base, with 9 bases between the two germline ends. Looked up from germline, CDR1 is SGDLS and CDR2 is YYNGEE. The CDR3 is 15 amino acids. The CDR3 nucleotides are TGTGCCAGCAGCGTAGAAGCAGGGGGCACAGATACGCAGTATTTT. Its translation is CASSVEAGGTDTQYF.

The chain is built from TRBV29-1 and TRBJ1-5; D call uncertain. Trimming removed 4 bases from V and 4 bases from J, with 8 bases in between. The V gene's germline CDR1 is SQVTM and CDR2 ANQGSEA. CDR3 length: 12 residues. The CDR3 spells CSVGAVNQPQHF. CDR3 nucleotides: TGCAGCGTTGGGGCAGTTAATCAGCCCCAGCATTTT.

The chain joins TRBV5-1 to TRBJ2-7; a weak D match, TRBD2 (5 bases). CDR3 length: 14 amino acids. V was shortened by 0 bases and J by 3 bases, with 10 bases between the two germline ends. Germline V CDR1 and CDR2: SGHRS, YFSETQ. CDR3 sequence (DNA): TGCGCCAGCAGCTTGGGGGGTGGAGGCTACGAGCAGTACTTC. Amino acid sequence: CASSLGGGGYEQYF.

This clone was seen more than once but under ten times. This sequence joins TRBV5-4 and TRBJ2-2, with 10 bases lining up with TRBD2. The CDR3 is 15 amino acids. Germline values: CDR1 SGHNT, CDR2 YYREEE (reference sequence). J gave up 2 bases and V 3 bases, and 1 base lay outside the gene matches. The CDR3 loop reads CASSWTSGNTGELFF. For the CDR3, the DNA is TGTGCCAGCAGCTGGACTAGCGGTAACACCGGGGAGCTGTTTTTT.

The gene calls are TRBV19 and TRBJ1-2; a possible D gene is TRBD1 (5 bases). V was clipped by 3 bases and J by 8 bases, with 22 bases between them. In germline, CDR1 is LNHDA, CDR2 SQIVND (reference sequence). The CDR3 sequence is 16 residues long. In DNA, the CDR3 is TGTGCCAGTAGTATGCTGGCGGGACCCTCAACGAGAGGCTACACCTTC. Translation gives CASSMLAGPSTRGYTF.

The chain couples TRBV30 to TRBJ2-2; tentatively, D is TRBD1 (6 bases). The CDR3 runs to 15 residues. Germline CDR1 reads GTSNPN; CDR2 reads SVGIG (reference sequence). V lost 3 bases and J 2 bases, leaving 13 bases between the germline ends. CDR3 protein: CAWRGATSNTGELFF. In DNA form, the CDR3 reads TGTGCCTGGAGGGGGGCCACAAGCAACACCGGGGAGCTGTTTTTT.

As DNA, the CDR3 is TGTGCCACTGGGCGGGGGACCTACAATGAGCAGTTCTTC. Translating it yields CATGRGTYNEQFF. This chain connects TRBV19 to TRBJ2-1; 7 bases are a match to TRBD2. After removal of 10 bases from V and 2 bases from J, the junction contained 5 bases not matched to a gene. This CDR3 has 13 residues. CDR1 and CDR2 (germline): LNHDA, SQIVND (reference sequence).

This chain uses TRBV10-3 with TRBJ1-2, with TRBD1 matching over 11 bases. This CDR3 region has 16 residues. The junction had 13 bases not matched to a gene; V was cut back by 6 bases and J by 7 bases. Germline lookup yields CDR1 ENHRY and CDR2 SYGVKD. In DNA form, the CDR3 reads TGTGCCATCAGCGACCTTTTTGGACAGGGGGCAGGTGGCTACACCTTC. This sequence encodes CAISDLFGQGAGGYTF.

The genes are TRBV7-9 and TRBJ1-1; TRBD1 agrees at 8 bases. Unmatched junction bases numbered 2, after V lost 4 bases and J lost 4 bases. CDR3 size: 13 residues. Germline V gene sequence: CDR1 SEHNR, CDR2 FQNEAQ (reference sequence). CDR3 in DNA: TGTGCCAGCAGCTCACAGGGGGGCACTGAAGCTTTCTTT. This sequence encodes CASSSQGGTEAFF.

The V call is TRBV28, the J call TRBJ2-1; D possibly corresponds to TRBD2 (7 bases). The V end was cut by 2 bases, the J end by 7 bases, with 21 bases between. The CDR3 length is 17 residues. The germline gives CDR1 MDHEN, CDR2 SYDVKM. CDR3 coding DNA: TGTGCCAGCAGTTTACCCCGGGGCGGGGGCGCCAGGAATGAGCAGTTCTTC. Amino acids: CASSLPRGGGARNEQFF. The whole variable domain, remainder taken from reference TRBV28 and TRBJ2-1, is DVKVTQSSRYLVKRTGEKVFLECVQDMDHENMFWYRQDPGLGLRLIYFSYDVKMKEKGDIPEGYSVSREKKERFSLILESASTNQTSMYLCASSLPRGGGARNEQFFGPGTRLTVL.

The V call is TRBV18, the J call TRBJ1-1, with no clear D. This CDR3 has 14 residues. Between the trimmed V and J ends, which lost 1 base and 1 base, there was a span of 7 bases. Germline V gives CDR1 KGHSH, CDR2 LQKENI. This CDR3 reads CASSPLSQNTEAFF. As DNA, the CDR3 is TGTGCCAGCTCACCACTTTCACAGAACACTGAAGCTTTCTTT. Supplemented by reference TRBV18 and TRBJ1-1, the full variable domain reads NAGVMQNPRHLVRRRGQEARLRCSPMKGHSHVYWYRQLPEEGLKFMVYLQKENIIDESGMPKERFSAEFPKEGPSILRIQQVVRGDSAAYFCASSPLSQNTEAFFGQGTRLTVV.

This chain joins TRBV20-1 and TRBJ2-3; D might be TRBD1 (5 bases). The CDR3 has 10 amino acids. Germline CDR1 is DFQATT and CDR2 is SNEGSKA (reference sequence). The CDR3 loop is CGAWTDTQYF. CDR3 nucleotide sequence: TGCGGGGCTTGGACAGATACGCAGTATTTT.

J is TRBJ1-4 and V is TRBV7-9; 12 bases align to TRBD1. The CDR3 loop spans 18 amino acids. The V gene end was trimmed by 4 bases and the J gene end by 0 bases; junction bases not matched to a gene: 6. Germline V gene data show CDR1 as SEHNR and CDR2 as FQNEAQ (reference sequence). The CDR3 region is CASSSGTGGVSTNEKLFF. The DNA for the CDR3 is TGTGCCAGCAGCTCAGGGACAGGGGGCGTTTCAACTAATGAAAAACTGTTTTTT.

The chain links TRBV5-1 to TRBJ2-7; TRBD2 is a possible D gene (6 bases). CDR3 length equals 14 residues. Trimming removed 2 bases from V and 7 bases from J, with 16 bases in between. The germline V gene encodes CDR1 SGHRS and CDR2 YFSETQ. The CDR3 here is CASSLTGLLWEQYF. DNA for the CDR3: TGCGCCAGCAGCTTAACGGGACTCCTGTGGGAGCAGTACTTC.

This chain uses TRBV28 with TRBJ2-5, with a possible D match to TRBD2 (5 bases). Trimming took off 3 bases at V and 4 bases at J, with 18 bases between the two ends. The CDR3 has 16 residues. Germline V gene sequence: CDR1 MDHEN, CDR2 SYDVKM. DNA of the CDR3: TGTGCCAGCAGTTTCTATTTCGGGGTTGAGCGAGAGACCCAGTACTTC. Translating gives CASSFYFGVERETQYF.

The CDR3 nucleotides read TGTGCCACCAGCAGAGATCCCCCCGAGAATAGCAATCAGCCCCAGCATTTT. Protein: CATSRDPPENSNQPQHF. The rearrangement uses TRBV15 and TRBJ1-5; no clear D gene. Trimming cost V 0 bases and J 0 bases, with 12 bases left between them. Germline lookup yields CDR1 LNHNV and CDR2 YYDKDF (reference sequence). The CDR3 has 17 residues.

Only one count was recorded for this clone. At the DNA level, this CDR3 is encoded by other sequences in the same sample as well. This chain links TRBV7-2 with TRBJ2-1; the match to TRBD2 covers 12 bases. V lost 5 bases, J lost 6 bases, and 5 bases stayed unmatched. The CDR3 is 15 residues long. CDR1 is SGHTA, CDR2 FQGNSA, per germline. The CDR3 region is CASSPSGRAGNEQFF. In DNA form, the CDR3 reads TGTGCCAGCAGCCCTAGCGGGAGGGCCGGCAATGAGCAGTTCTTC.

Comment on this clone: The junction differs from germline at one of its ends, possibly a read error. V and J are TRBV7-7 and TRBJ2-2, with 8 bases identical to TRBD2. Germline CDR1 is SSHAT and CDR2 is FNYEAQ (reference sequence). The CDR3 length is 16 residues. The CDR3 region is CASSPLGLGNTGELFF. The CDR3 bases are TGTGCTAGCAGCCCACTGGGACTAGGGAACACCGGGGAGCTGTTTTTT.